Shown below are 19 T cell receptor beta chains from a single sample sequenced in a study of T cell changes during pregnancy in multiple sclerosis (dated 2019 in TCRdb). The library was prepared using the immunoSEQ multiplex PCR assay. The immuneACCESS repertoire file appears here via TCRdb, limited to in-frame rearrangements. These files lack a portion of the clones; in checked studies, under half of the deficit traces to unresolved V genes, and the cause of the others is not known. A total of about 120,000 clones appear in this sample, 90% to 95% of them only once. The top ten constitute 6.2% of the sample. Here the sequenced sample was peripheral blood, taken before pregnancy. The origin of the receptors is a female donor with multiple sclerosis, enrolled in a pregnancy study.

The chain uses TRBV5-1 and TRBJ1-4; TRBD1 might be the D (5 bases). This CDR3 comprises 15 residues. V lost 0 bases, J lost 13 bases, and 19 bases lay in between. Germline V gene sequence: CDR1 SGHRS, CDR2 YFSETQ. The CDR3 DNA follows: TGCGCCAGCAGCTTGGTCGGGACTCCAGAAGGGTTACTGTTTTTT. This encodes CASSLVGTPEGLLFF.

The gene calls are TRBV6-5 and TRBJ2-7; TRBD1 might be the D (6 bases). CDR3 length equals 15 residues. Trimming stripped 4 bases from V and 0 bases from J, with 13 bases between. Germline V gives CDR1 MNHEY, CDR2 SVGAGI. The CDR3 sequence is CASSLEPRGSYEQYF. The CDR3 DNA reads as TGTGCCAGCAGTTTGGAACCCAGGGGCTCCTACGAGCAGTACTTC.

The chain recombines TRBV4-1 with TRBJ1-2, with 10 bases that match TRBD1. CDR1 is MGHRA, CDR2 YSYEKL, per germline. J gave up 1 base and V 3 bases, and 5 bases lay outside the gene matches. The CDR3 is 16 residues long. The CDR3 DNA reads as TGCGCCAGCAGCCATTGGGGACAGGGGAATAACTATGGCTACACCTTC. Translating gives CASSHWGQGNNYGYTF.

This chain joins TRBV4-1 and TRBJ1-1; D not certain. CDR1 MGHRA and CDR2 YSYEKL come from the germline V gene. V was clipped by 0 bases and J by 5 bases, with 19 bases between them. There are 17 residues in the CDR3. CDR3 sequence reads: CASSQDVVRRRITEAFF. CDR3 DNA: TGCGCCAGCAGCCAAGATGTGGTTAGGAGACGTATTACTGAAGCTTTCTTT.

The V call is TRBV27, the J call TRBJ1-2, with D possibly being TRBD1 (6 bases). Per germline, CDR1 MNHEY and CDR2 SMNVEV (reference sequence). The CDR3 sequence is 17 residues long. Between the trimmed V and J ends, which lost 6 bases and 6 bases, there was a span of 26 bases. The CDR3 DNA reads TGTGCCAGCAGCTCCGATATCCAGGGGCGGAGGCTCGATGGCTACACCTTC. The encoded protein is CASSSDIQGRRLDGYTF.

The chain combines TRBV7-2 with TRBJ1-5; D perhaps matches TRBD1 (5 bases). Germline loops: CDR1 SGHTA, CDR2 FQGNSA. The germline V and J ends were trimmed by 1 base and 3 bases, with 10 bases remaining between them. This CDR3 region has 15 residues. CDR3 protein: CASSLDNRPNQPQHF. As DNA, the CDR3 is TGTGCCAGCAGCTTAGATAACAGGCCCAATCAGCCCCAGCATTTT.

The genes are TRBV6-1 and TRBJ1-1; 7 positions agree with TRBD1. The CDR3 is 14 amino acids. Germline lookup yields CDR1 MNHNS and CDR2 SASEGT. With 7 bases clipped from V and 4 bases from J, the junction kept 9 bases outside the gene matches. The CDR3 protein is CASIRNRGSTEAFF. For the CDR3, the DNA is TGTGCCAGCATTAGAAACAGGGGCAGCACTGAAGCTTTCTTT.

This chain uses TRBV5-4 with TRBJ1-2; no clear D. Germline values: CDR1 SGHNT, CDR2 YYREEE (reference sequence). The CDR3 consists of 12 residues. Trimming shortened V by 4 bases and J by 8 bases, and 12 bases separated the two germline ends. CDR3: CASSNRLRGYTF. DNA for the CDR3: TGTGCCAGCAGCAACCGGTTACGAGGCTACACCTTC. Full variable domain (missing parts from reference TRBV5-4 and TRBJ1-2): ETGVTQSPTHLIKTRGQQVTLRCSSQSGHNTVSWYQQALGQGPQFIFQYYREEENGRGNFPPRFSGLQFPNYSSELNVNALELDDSALYLCASSNRLRGYTFGSGTRLTVV.

The rearrangement joins TRBV5-5 to TRBJ2-5; 9 positions agree with TRBD1. V dropped 4 bases and J dropped 5; count of bases not matched to a gene: 9. Germline V lookup: CDR1 SGHKS, CDR2 YYEKEE (reference sequence). There are 15 residues in the CDR3. The DNA of the CDR3 is TGTGCCAGCAGCAACCAACAGGGGGCGTGGGAGACCCAGTACTTC. It is translated as CASSNQQGAWETQYF.

The V and J genes are TRBV9 and TRBJ1-2; D possibly corresponds to TRBD1 (6 bases). Trimming left V 4 bases short and J 1 base short, with 11 bases between. CDR1 and CDR2 from the germline V gene are SGDLS and YYNGEE. The CDR3 loop spans 14 amino acids. The CDR3 region is CASSPTGINYGYTF. The CDR3 nucleotides are TGTGCCAGCAGCCCTACAGGGATTAACTATGGCTACACCTTC.

In this sample, this clone turned up once. The chain has TRBV6-6 and TRBJ1-5, with 7 bases identical to TRBD1. V trimming: 3 bases; J trimming: 1 base; junction bases outside the gene matches: 3. This CDR3 spans 15 amino acids. Germline loops: CDR1 MNHNY, CDR2 SVGAGI (reference sequence). The CDR3 sequence: CASSYRQGSNQPQHF. CDR3 in DNA: TGTGCCAGCAGTTATAGACAGGGAAGCAATCAGCCCCAGCATTTT.

This chain uses TRBV5-3 with TRBJ2-5; D possibly corresponds to TRBD2 (7 bases). TRBV5-3 is noted as an ORF with a role that remains uncertain. This CDR3 region has 19 residues. V lost 0 bases, J lost 2 bases, and 23 bases lay in between. This CDR3 reads CARSLGGLVAGAIQETQYF. The DNA for the CDR3 is TGTGCCAGAAGCTTGGGTGGGCTAGTGGCGGGGGCGATACAAGAGACCCAGTACTTC.

In DNA form, the CDR3 reads TGTGCCAGCAGCTTAGCGGCCGAGCAGTACTTC. Translating gives CASSLAAEQYF. This chain joins TRBV7-9 and TRBJ2-7; no firm D call. V lost 0 bases and J lost 6, with 3 bases in between. This CDR3 comprises 11 residues. CDR1 and CDR2 (germline): SEHNR, FQNEAQ (reference sequence).

This rearrangement joins TRBV6-1 to TRBJ1-4; D ambiguous. The CDR3 spans 13 residues. Germline lookup yields CDR1 MNHNS and CDR2 SASEGT. V was clipped by 3 bases and J by 7 bases, with 9 bases between them. The CDR3 is CASSEGRVEKLFF. The DNA of the CDR3 is TGTGCCAGCAGTGAGGGGAGGGTTGAAAAACTGTTTTTT.

V usage is TRBV6-1 and J usage is TRBJ1-5, with 7 bases that match TRBD1. The CDR3 consists of 14 residues. The V and J ends lost 2 bases and 6 bases, in that order; junction bases with no gene match: 4. The germline CDR1 and CDR2 sequences are MNHNS and SASEGT. CDR3 sequence: CASSERGRSQPQHF. The CDR3 bases are TGTGCCAGCAGTGAAAGGGGGCGGAGTCAGCCCCAGCATTTT.

The chain recombines TRBV10-1 with TRBJ1-1; 8 nucleotides match TRBD1. Germline values: CDR1 WNHNN, CDR2 SYGVQD (reference sequence). J was trimmed by 2 bases and V by 2 bases; bases with no gene match: 1. The CDR3 is made up of 14 amino acids. CDR3 residues: CASSEDRGNTEAFF. DNA for the CDR3: TGCGCCAGCAGTGAGGACAGGGGAAACACTGAAGCTTTCTTT.

V usage is TRBV27 and J usage is TRBJ2-7, with D possibly TRBD1 on 5 matching bases. V was shortened by 0 bases and J by 3 bases, with 9 bases between the two germline ends. Germline CDR1 and CDR2: MNHEY and SMNVEV (reference sequence). The CDR3 spans 14 residues. CDR3 loop: CASSLSPGIYEQYF. The DNA for the CDR3 is TGTGCCAGCAGTTTATCTCCAGGGATCTACGAGCAGTACTTC.

V and J are TRBV9 and TRBJ2-1; weak D call: TRBD2 (6 bases). The CDR3 extends over 17 amino acids. CDR1 and CDR2 from the germline V gene are SGDLS and YYNGEE. V dropped 0 bases and J dropped 6 bases, with 19 bases sitting between them. The CDR3 coding sequence is TGTGCCAGCAGCGTAGCGGCTAGCGAGTCGACATTCAATGAGCAGTTCTTC. Protein: CASSVAASESTFNEQFF.

The chain carries TRBV6-1 and TRBJ2-1; D is possibly TRBD1 (6 bases). The CDR3 has 13 amino acids. V lost 4 bases to trimming and J lost 10 bases, with 14 bases between them. In germline, CDR1 is MNHNS, CDR2 SASEGT. The CDR3 sequence is CASSVIQGWEQFF. CDR3 nucleotides: TGTGCCAGCAGTGTCATACAGGGTTGGGAGCAGTTCTTC.